This entry lists 18 T cell receptor beta chains sequenced from one sample in a study of a mutant IDH1 vaccine in newly diagnosed glioma. Time point of the sample: week 11, during vaccination. The content of each vaccine dose was 300 ug of mutant IDH1 20-mer peptide, and topical imiquimod accompanied it. No antigen has been assigned to these receptors. Clones were read by immunoSEQ multiplex PCR, and TCRdb kept only the in-frame ones, dropping some. The sample contains 50,000 to 65,000 clones, around 84% of which appear only once. The sample consisted of PBMCs, taken from a glioma patient whose treatment included an IDH1 peptide vaccine. The source of these receptors is a woman aged 50 to 60 with glioma.

This clone was observed a single time. The rearrangement joins TRBV28 to TRBJ1-1; D unclear. The germline CDR1 and CDR2 sequences are MDHEN and SYDVKM. This CDR3 contains 12 residues. V lost 4 bases, J lost 3 bases, and 6 bases lay in between. CDR3 DNA sequence: TGTGCCAGCAGTTGGGCAGACACTGAAGCTTTCTTT. Amino acid sequence: CASSWADTEAFF.

This clone showed up just a few times. This chain joins TRBV2 and TRBJ1-1; TRBD1 is a possible D gene (6 bases). Between the trimmed V and J ends, which lost 6 bases and 4 bases, there was a span of 15 bases. This CDR3 has 14 amino acids. CDR1 is SNHLY and CDR2 is FYNNEI in the germline V gene. The CDR3 coding sequence is TGTGCCAGCAGCGACGACAGGCCCCTCACTGAAGCTTTCTTT. Protein: CASSDDRPLTEAFF.

This chain links TRBV9 with TRBJ1-6; 7 positions agree with TRBD1. With 3 bases clipped from V and 8 bases from J, the junction kept 8 bases outside the gene matches. Germline V gives CDR1 SGDLS, CDR2 YYNGEE. This CDR3 has 15 amino acids. The DNA for the CDR3 is TGTGCCAGCAGCGCGAGGACAGGACAAGATTCACCCCTCCACTTT. Protein product: CASSARTGQDSPLHF.

The CDR3 loop is CASSSGQGEHEQYF. In nucleotides, the CDR3 is TGCGCCAGCAGCTCGGGACAGGGGGAACACGAGCAGTACTTC. The chain recombines TRBV5-1 with TRBJ2-7, with 11 bases lining up with TRBD1. The ends lost 3 bases at V and 5 bases at J; junction bases unmatched: 4. CDR1 SGHRS and CDR2 YFSETQ come from the germline V gene. This CDR3 has 14 residues.

V is TRBV30 and J is TRBJ1-1; no firm D call. V shed 6 bases and J shed 0 bases, with 11 bases lying between them. Germline V gene data show CDR1 as GTSNPN and CDR2 as SVGIG (reference sequence). This CDR3 is 13 amino acids long. This CDR3 is CACQTQLNTEAFF. The CDR3 DNA reads as TGTGCCTGCCAAACCCAGTTGAACACTGAAGCTTTCTTT.

The rearrangement uses TRBV19 and TRBJ1-1; D unclear. The V gene lost 3 bases and the J gene lost 1 base, with 3 bases spanning the gap. Germline-derived CDR1 and CDR2 are LNHDA and SQIVND (reference sequence). CDR3 length: 12 residues. The CDR3 reads CASSMSNTEAFF. In nucleotides, the CDR3 is TGTGCCAGTAGTATGTCGAACACTGAAGCTTTCTTT.

The chain couples TRBV15 to TRBJ1-2; 9 bases fit TRBD1. The CDR3 runs to 14 residues. Germline CDR1 is LNHNV and CDR2 is YYDKDF (reference sequence). J was trimmed by 2 bases and V by 9 bases; bases with no gene match: 7. The CDR3 sequence is CATQETGGNYGYTF. The DNA of the CDR3 is TGTGCCACACAAGAGACAGGGGGAAACTATGGCTACACCTTC.

V usage is TRBV30 and J usage is TRBJ2-7; weak D call: TRBD2 (5 bases). V was clipped by 8 bases and J by 1 base, with 15 bases between them. The CDR3 is 13 amino acids. CDR1 is GTSNPN and CDR2 is SVGIG in the germline V gene (reference sequence). The CDR3 region is CATAGYGSYEQYF. The DNA of the CDR3 is TGTGCCACCGCGGGTTACGGGTCCTACGAGCAGTACTTC.

The gene calls are TRBV28 and TRBJ1-1; 7 nucleotides line up with TRBD1. The V gene end was trimmed by 7 bases and the J gene end by 5 bases; junction bases not matched to a gene: 13. The CDR3 is 15 amino acids. Germline CDR1 is MDHEN and CDR2 is SYDVKM. CDR3: CASKAFQGGWTEAFF. In DNA, the CDR3 is TGTGCCAGCAAAGCCTTCCAGGGGGGATGGACTGAAGCTTTCTTT.

The chain is built from TRBV5-1 and TRBJ1-6, with D maybe TRBD1 (5 bases). Trimming took 4 bases from V and 7 from J, leaving 15 bases between them. The CDR3 extends over 15 amino acids. Germline CDR1 reads SGHRS; CDR2 reads YFSETQ. As DNA, the CDR3 is TGCGCCAGCAGCCCTACCACGGGGGACAATTCACCCCTCCACTTT. This sequence encodes CASSPTTGDNSPLHF.

The chain has TRBV5-6 and TRBJ1-3; TRBD1 might be the D (6 bases). Trimming removed 4 bases from V and 2 bases from J, with 10 bases in between. Per the germline V gene, CDR1 is SGHDT and CDR2 is YYEEEE. This CDR3 contains 14 residues. CDR3 sequence reads: CASSPGTTGNTIYF. CDR3 nucleotide sequence: TGTGCCAGCAGCCCCGGGACAACTGGAAACACCATATATTTT.

The sample holds one count of this clone. The chain couples TRBV9 to TRBJ1-4; TRBD1 matches 11 bases. The germline CDR1 and CDR2 sequences are SGDLS and YYNGEE. The CDR3 contains 17 residues. J gave up 7 bases and V 4 bases, and 12 bases lay outside the gene matches. CDR3 protein: CASSTGQGARVGEKLFF. CDR3 nucleotide sequence: TGTGCCAGCAGCACAGGACAGGGGGCGCGAGTCGGTGAAAAACTGTTTTTT.

The chain joins TRBV30 to TRBJ1-3; D ambiguous. Germline CDR1 and CDR2: GTSNPN and SVGIG (reference sequence). Trimming shortened V by 0 bases and J by 4 bases, and 13 bases separated the two germline ends. The CDR3 runs 15 residues. For the CDR3, the DNA is TGTGCCTGGAGTGTCAGCCCGCAAAGGGGAAACACCATATATTTT. It encodes CAWSVSPQRGNTIYF.

This chain joins TRBV28 and TRBJ1-2, with no clear D. The germline V gene has CDR1 MDHEN and CDR2 SYDVKM. V lost 3 bases, J lost 0 bases, and 8 bases lay in between. This CDR3 spans 14 amino acids. In DNA, the CDR3 is TGTGCCAGCAGTTTTTTGGGCGCTAACTATGGCTACACCTTC. Translated: CASSFLGANYGYTF.

This chain joins TRBV6-1 and TRBJ1-1; D is possibly TRBD1 (5 bases). The germline V and J ends were trimmed by 7 bases and 7 bases, with 13 bases remaining between them. This CDR3 is built from 12 residues. Germline assignment: CDR1 MNHNS and CDR2 SASEGT. Here the CDR3 DNA reads TGTGCCAGCACGAAGGAGGGGTTTGAAGCTTTCTTT. Protein product: CASTKEGFEAFF.

The chain is built from TRBV30 and TRBJ2-3; 8 nucleotides line up with TRBD2. The germline CDR1 and CDR2 sequences are GTSNPN and SVGIG (reference sequence). The CDR3 has 16 amino acids. With 0 bases clipped from V and 4 bases from J, the junction kept 9 bases outside the gene matches. This CDR3 reads CAWSVLRGGRSDTQYF. CDR3 nucleotide sequence: TGTGCCTGGAGTGTACTTCGCGGGGGGCGATCAGATACGCAGTATTTT.

This CDR3 is CASSHAGGRTGELFF. In DNA form, the CDR3 reads TGCGCCAGCAGCCATGCGGGGGGGCGGACCGGGGAGCTGTTTTTT. The chain combines TRBV4-1 with TRBJ2-2, with TRBD2 matching over 9 bases. The V gene's germline CDR1 is MGHRA and CDR2 YSYEKL. The CDR3 sequence is 15 residues long. The J segment lost 5 bases and the V segment lost 3 bases, leaving 4 bases of the junction unmatched.

V usage is TRBV5-1 and J usage is TRBJ2-4; D unclear. Germline V gene data show CDR1 as SGHRS and CDR2 as YFSETQ. V lost 0 bases and J 12 bases, leaving 7 bases between the germline ends. CDR3 length: 11 amino acids. The CDR3: CASSLGTSQYF. The DNA of the CDR3 is TGCGCCAGCAGCTTGGGAACTTCTCAGTACTTC. Together with reference TRBV5-1 and TRBJ2-4, the CDR3 gives the full variable domain: KAGVTQTPRYLIKTRGQQVTLSCSPISGHRSVSWYQQTPGQGLQFLFEYFSETQRNKGNFPGRFSGRQFSNSRSEMNVSTLELGDSALYLCASSLGTSQYFGAGTRLSVL.